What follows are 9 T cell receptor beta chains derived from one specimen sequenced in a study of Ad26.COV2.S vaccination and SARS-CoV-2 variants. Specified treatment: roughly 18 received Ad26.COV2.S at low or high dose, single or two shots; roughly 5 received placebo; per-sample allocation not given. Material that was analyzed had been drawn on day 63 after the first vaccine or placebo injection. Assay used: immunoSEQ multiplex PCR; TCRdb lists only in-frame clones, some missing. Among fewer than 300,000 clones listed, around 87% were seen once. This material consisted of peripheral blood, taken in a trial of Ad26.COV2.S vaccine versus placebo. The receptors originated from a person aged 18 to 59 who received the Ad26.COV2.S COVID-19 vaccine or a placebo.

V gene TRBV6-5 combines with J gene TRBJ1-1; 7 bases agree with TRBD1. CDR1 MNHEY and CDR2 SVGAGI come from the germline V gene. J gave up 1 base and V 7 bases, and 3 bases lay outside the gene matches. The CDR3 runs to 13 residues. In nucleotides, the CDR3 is TGTGCCAGCAATGGACAGGCGAACACTGAAGCTTTCTTT. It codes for CASNGQANTEAFF.

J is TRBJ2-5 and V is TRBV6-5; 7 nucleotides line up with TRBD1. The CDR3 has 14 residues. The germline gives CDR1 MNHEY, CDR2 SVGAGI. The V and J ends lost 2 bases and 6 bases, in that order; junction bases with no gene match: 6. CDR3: CASSYVGGAQTQYF. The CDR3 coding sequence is TGTGCCAGCAGTTACGTAGGGGGCGCCCAGACCCAGTACTTC.

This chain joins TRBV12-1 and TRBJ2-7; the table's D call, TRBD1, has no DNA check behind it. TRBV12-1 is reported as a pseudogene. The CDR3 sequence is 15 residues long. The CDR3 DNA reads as TGTGCCAGCAGCTTTGCGGGGGCCGTAGACGACGAGCAGTACTTC. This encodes CASSFAGAVDDEQYF.

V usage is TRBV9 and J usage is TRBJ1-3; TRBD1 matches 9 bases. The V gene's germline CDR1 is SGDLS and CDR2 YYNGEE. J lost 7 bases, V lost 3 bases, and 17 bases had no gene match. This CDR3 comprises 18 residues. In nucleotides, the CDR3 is TGTGCCAGCAGCGCCCCTCCCTGGGACAGGGTGGGCCGGAACACCATATATTTT. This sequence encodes CASSAPPWDRVGRNTIYF.

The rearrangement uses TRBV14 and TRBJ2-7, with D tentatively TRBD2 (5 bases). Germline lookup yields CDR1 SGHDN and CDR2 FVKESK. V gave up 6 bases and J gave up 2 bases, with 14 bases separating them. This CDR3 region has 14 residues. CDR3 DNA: TGTGCCAGCAGTCCCCGGGCCGGGACCTACGAGCAGTACTTC. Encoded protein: CASSPRAGTYEQYF.

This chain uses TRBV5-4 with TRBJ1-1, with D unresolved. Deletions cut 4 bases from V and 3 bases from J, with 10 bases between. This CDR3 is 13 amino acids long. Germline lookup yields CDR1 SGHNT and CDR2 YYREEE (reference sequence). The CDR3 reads CASSPLRDTEAFF. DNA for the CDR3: TGTGCCAGCAGCCCGTTACGGGACACTGAAGCTTTCTTT. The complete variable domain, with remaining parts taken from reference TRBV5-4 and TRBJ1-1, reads ETGVTQSPTHLIKTRGQQVTLRCSSQSGHNTVSWYQQALGQGPQFIFQYYREEENGRGNFPPRFSGLQFPNYSSELNVNALELDDSALYLCASSPLRDTEAFFGQGTRLTVV.

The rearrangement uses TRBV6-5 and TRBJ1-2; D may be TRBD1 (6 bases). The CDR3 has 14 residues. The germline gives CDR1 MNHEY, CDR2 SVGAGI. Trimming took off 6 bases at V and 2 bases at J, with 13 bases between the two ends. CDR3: CASRRQAINYGYTF. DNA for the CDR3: TGTGCCAGCAGGCGACAGGCAATAAACTATGGCTACACCTTC.

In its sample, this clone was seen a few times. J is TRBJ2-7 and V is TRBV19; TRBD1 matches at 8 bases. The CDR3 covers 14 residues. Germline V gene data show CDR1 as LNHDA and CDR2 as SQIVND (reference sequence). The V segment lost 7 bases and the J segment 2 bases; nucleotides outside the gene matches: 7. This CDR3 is CASKVTGVTYEQYF. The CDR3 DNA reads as TGTGCCAGTAAAGTGACAGGGGTCACCTACGAGCAGTACTTC.

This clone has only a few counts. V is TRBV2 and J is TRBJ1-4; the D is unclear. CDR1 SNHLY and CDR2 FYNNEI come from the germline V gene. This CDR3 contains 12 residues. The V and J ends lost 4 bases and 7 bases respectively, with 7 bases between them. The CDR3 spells CASSGVLEKLFF. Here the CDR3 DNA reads TGTGCCAGCAGTGGGGTACTTGAAAAACTGTTTTTT.